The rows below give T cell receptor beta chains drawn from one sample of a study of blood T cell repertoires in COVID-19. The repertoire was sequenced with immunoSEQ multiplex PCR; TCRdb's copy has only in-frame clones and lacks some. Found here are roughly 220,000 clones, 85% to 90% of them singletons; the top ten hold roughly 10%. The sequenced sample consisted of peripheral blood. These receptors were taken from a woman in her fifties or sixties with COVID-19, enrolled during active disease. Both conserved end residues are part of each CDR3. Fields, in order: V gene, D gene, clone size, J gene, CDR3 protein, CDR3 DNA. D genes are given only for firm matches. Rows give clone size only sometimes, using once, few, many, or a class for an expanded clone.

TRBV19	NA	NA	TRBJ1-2	CASSIVAGANYGYTF	TGTGCCAGTAGTATCGTCGCAGGCGCTAACTATGGCTACACCTTC
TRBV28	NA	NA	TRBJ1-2	CASNRNPNYGYTF	TGTGCCAGTAACAGGAACCCTAACTATGGCTACACCTTC
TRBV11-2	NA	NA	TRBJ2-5	CASSFGQYPETQYF	TGTGCCAGCAGCTTCGGACAGTATCCAGAGACCCAGTACTTC
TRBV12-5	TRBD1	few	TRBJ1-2	CASGLGQGDGNGYTF	TGTGCTAGTGGTTTGGGACAGGGAGATGGAAATGGCTACACCTTC
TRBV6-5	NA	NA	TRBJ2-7	CASRSGVLYEQYF	TGTGCCAGCAGATCAGGGGTCCTCTACGAGCAGTACTTC
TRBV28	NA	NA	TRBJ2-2	CASTVLYANTGELFF	TGTGCCAGCACGGTGCTTTACGCGAACACCGGGGAGCTGTTTTTT
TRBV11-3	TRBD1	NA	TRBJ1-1	CASSLRDRDWVVAFF	TGTGCCAGCAGCTTAAGGGACAGGGACTGGGTGGTAGCTTTCTTT
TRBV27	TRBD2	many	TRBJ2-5	CASSSRTLAGGPRETQYF	TGTGCCAGCAGTTCCCGAACACTAGCGGGGGGGCCGAGAGAGACCCAGTACTTC
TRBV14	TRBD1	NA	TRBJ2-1	CASSQEQRTGQFFNEQFF	TGTGCCAGCAGCCAAGAGCAACGGACAGGGCAATTCTTCAATGAGCAGTTCTTC
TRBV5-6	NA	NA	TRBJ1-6	CASKVPGDNSPLHF	TGTGCCAGCAAAGTGCCGGGAGATAATTCACCCCTCCACTTT
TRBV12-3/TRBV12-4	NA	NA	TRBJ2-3	CASAAVDTQYF	TGTGCCTCTGCAGCGGTAGATACGCAGTATTTT
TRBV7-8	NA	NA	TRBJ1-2	CASSSTTGANYGYTF	TGTGCCAGCAGCTCAACGACAGGAGCTAACTATGGCTACACCTTC
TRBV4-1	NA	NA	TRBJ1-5	CASSQEGGSNQPQHF	TGCGCCAGCAGCCAAGAAGGGGGAAGCAATCAGCCCCAGCATTTT
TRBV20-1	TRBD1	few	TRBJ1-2	CSASEGAGAYGYTF	TGCAGTGCTAGTGAGGGGGCGGGAGCCTATGGCTACACCTTC
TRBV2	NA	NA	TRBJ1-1	CASSVGGRNTEAFF	TGTGCCAGCAGTGTTGGAGGGAGGAACACTGAAGCTTTCTTT
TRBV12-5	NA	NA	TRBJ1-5	CASGPGVTGRQPQHF	TGTGCTAGTGGCCCCGGGGTTACAGGGAGACAGCCCCAGCATTTT
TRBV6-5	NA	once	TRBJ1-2	CASRISASIYGYTF	TGTGCCAGCAGGATCAGCGCCTCGATCTATGGCTACACCTTC
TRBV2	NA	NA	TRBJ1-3	CASGTGLGRNTIYF	TGTGCCAGCGGAACAGGGCTTGGTAGAAACACCATATATTTT
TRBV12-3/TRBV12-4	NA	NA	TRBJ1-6	CASSLGTPGPLHF	TGTGCCAGCAGTTTAGGGACACCTGGACCCCTCCACTTT
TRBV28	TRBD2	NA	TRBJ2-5	CASSLASLRRGGETQYF	TGTGCCAGCAGTTTAGCCTCTCTTAGGCGGGGGGGAGAGACCCAGTACTTC
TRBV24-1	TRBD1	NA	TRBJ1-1	CATSRQGDAEAFF	TGTGCCACCAGCCGGCAGGGGGACGCTGAAGCTTTCTTT
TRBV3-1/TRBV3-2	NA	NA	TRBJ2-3	CASSPAGMGTDTQYF	TGTGCCAGCAGCCCCGCAGGGATGGGCACAGATACGCAGTATTTT
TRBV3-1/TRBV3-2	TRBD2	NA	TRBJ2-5	CASSQGSGLVRETQYF	TGTGCCAGCAGCCAAGGCTCCGGACTAGTCAGAGAGACCCAGTACTTC
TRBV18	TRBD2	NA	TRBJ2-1	CASSPGVPGLASHYNEQFF	TGTGCCAGCTCCCCGGGGGTCCCGGGACTAGCGTCCCACTACAATGAGCAGTTCTTC
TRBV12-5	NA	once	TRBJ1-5	CASGYYQPQHF	TGTGCTAGTGGTTACTATCAGCCCCAGCATTTT
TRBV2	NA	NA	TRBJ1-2	CASAGDFYGYTF	TGTGCCAGCGCAGGGGATTTTTATGGCTACACCTTC
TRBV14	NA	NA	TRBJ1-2	CASSQDANRANYGYTF	TGTGCCAGCAGCCAAGATGCAAACAGGGCCAACTATGGCTACACCTTC
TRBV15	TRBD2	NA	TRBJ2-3	CATSRGSGGLPDTQYF	TGTGCCACCAGCAGGGGGTCGGGGGGGCTTCCAGATACGCAGTATTTT
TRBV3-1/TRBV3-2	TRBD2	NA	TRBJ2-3	CASSHNGGGSDTQYF	TGTGCCAGCAGCCATAACGGCGGGGGTTCAGATACGCAGTATTTT
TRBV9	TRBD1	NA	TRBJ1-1	CASSVEGTGGTEAFF	TGTGCCAGCAGCGTAGAAGGGACAGGGGGCACTGAAGCTTTCTTT
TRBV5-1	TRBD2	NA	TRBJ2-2	CASSPGGPPGELFF	TGCGCCAGCAGCCCGGGGGGGCCCCCCGGGGAGCTGTTTTTT
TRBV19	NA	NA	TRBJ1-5	CASSQVAGNQPQHF	TGTGCCAGTAGTCAGGTAGCGGGCAATCAGCCCCAGCATTTT
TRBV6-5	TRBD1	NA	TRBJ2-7	CASTNRDRGYEQYF	TGTGCCAGCACCAACCGGGACAGAGGCTACGAGCAGTACTTC
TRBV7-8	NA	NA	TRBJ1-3	CASIQGSSGNTIYF	TGTGCCAGCATACAGGGCAGCTCTGGAAACACCATATATTTT
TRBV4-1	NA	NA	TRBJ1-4	CASSQEDRPGEKLFF	TGCGCCAGCAGCCAGGAAGACAGGCCAGGAGAAAAACTGTTTTTT
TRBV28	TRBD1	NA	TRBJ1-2	CASSPTDRRYGYTF	TGTGCCAGCAGTCCCACGGACAGGCGCTATGGCTACACCTTC
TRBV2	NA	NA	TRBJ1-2	CASSGARDSGYTF	TGTGCCAGCAGTGGCGCGCGGGACTCGGGCTACACCTTC
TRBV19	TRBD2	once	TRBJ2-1	CASNAGGVNEQFF	TGTGCCAGTAATGCGGGGGGGGTCAATGAGCAGTTCTTC
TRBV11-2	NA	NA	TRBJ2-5	CASSPLQETQYF	TGTGCCAGCAGCCCCTTACAAGAGACCCAGTACTTC
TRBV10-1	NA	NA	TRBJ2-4	CASSDPYRESDIQYF	TGCGCCAGCAGTGACCCTTACAGGGAGAGTGACATTCAGTACTTC
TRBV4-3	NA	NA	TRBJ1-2	CASSLSRGDWRYTF	TGCGCCAGCAGCCTAAGCCGGGGGGACTGGCGCTACACCTTC
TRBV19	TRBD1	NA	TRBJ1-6	CASSLGQGKNSPLHF	TGTGCCAGTAGCTTGGGACAGGGTAAAAATTCACCCCTCCACTTT
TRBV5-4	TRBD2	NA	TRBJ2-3	CASSSGLAGTASTDTQYF	TGTGCCAGCAGCTCCGGGCTAGCGGGGACTGCTAGCACAGATACGCAGTATTTT
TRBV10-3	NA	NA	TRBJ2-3	CAISERGEGTQYF	TGTGCCATCAGTGAGCGCGGGGAAGGTACGCAGTATTTT
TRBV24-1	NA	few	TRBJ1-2	CATSDPGQLYGYTF	TGTGCCACCAGTGACCCAGGACAGCTCTATGGCTACACCTTC
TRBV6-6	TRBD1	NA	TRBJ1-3	CASSKGQFPSGNTIYF	TGTGCCAGCAGCAAGGGACAGTTTCCCTCTGGAAACACCATATATTTT
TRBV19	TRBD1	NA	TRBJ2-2	CASSMEAGGTGELFF	TGTGCCAGTAGTATGGAGGCAGGGGGTACCGGGGAGCTGTTTTTT
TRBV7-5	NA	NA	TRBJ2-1	CARRTGSKRGLKLNEQFF	TGTGCCAGAAGAACAGGGAGCAAGCGGGGCCTAAAACTCAATGAGCAGTTCTTC
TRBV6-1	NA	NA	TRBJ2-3	CASSEGEGDTQYF	TGTGCCAGCAGTGAAGGCGAGGGAGATACGCAGTATTTT
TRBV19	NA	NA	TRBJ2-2	CASSIRGSTGELFF	TGTGCCAGTAGTATCCGGGGGAGCACCGGGGAGCTGTTTTTT
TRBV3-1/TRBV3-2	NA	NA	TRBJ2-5	CASSQELADKETQYF	TGTGCCAGCAGCCAAGAACTAGCAGATAAAGAGACCCAGTACTTC